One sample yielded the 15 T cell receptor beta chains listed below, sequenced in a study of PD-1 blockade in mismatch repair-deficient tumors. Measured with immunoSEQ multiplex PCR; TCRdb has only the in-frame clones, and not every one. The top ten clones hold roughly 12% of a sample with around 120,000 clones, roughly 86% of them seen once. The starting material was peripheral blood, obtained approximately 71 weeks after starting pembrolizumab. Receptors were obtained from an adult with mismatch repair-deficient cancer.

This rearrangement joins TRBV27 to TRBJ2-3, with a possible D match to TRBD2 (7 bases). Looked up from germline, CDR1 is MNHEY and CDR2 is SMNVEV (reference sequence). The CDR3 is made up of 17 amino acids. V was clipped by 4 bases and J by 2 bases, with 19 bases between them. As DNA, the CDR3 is TGTGCCAGCAGTTGGGGGGCGAGCGGGGCTCTCACAGATACGCAGTATTTT. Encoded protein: CASSWGASGALTDTQYF.

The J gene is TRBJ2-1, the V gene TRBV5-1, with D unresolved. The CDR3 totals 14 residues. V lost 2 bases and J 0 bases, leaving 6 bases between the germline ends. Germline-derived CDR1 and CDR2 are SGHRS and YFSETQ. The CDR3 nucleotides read TGCGCCAGCAGCTTTTCTAGCTCCTACAATGAGCAGTTCTTC. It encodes CASSFSSSYNEQFF.

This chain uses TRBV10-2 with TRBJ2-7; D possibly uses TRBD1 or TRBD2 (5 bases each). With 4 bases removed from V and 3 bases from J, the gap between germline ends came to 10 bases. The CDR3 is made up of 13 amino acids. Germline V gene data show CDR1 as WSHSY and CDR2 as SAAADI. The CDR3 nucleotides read TGCGCCAGCAGTGGTGGGGGTGGCTACGAGCAGTACTTC. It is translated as CASSGGGGYEQYF.

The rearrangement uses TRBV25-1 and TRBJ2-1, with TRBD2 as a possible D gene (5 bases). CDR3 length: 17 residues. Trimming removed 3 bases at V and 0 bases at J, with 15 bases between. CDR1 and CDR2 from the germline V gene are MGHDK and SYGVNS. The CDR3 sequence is CASSEEDRPSSYNEQFF. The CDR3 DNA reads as TGTGCCAGCAGTGAGGAGGATCGCCCTAGCTCCTACAATGAGCAGTTCTTC.

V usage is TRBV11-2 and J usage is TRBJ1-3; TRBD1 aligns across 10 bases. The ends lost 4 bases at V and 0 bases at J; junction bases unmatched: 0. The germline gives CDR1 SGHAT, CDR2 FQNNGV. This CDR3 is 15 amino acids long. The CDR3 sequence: CASSWDRGSGNTIYF. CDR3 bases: TGTGCCAGCAGCTGGGACAGGGGCTCTGGAAACACCATATATTTT.

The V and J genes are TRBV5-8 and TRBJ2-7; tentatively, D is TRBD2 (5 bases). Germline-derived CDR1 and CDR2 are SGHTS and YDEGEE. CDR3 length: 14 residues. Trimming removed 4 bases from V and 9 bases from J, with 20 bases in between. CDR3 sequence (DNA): TGTGCCAGCAGCCCAGAGGGTCGCTCGAAGGGGCAGTACTTC. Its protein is CASSPEGRSKGQYF.

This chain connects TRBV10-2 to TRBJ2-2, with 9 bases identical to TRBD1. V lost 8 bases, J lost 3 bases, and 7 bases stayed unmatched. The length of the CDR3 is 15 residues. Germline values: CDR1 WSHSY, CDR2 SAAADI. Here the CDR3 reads CASSGQGRDTGELFF. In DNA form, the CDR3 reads TGCGCCAGCTCGGGACAGGGTAGGGACACCGGGGAGCTGTTTTTT.

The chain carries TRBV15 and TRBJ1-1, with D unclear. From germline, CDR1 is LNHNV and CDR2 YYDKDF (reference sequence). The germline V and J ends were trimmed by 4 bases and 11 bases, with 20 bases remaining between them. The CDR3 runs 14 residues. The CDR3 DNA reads TGTGCCACCAGCATTCGGGCACTTTGGACCGAGGCTTTCTTT. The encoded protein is CATSIRALWTEAFF.

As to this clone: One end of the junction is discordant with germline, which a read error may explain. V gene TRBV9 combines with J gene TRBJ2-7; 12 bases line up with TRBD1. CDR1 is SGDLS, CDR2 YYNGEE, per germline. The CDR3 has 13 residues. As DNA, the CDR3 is TGTGCCAGCAGCCCTGGGACAGGGGGCCGGATTTGGTTC. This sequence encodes CASSPGTGGRIWF.

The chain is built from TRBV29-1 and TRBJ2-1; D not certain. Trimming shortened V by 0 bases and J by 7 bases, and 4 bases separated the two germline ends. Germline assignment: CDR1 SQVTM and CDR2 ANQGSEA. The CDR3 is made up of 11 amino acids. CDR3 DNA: TGCAGCGTTGAAGAATATAATGAGCAGTTCTTC. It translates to CSVEEYNEQFF.

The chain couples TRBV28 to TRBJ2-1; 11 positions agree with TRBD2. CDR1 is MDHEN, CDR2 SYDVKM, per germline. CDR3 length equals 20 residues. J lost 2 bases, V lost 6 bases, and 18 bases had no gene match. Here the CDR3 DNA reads TGTGCCAGCAGCACGGAGGTACTAGCGGGGGTTGCTCAAACCTACAATGAGCAGTTCTTC. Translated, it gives CASSTEVLAGVAQTYNEQFF. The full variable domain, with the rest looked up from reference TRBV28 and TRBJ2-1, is DVKVTQSSRYLVKRTGEKVFLECVQDMDHENMFWYRQDPGLGLRLIYFSYDVKMKEKGDIPEGYSVSREKKERFSLILESASTNQTSMYLCASSTEVLAGVAQTYNEQFFGPGTRLTVL.

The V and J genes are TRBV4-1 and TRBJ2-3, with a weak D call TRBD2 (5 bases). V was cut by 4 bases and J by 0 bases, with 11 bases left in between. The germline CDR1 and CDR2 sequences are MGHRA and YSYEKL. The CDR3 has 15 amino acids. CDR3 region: CASSPGIVSTDTQYF. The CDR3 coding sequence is TGCGCCAGCAGCCCGGGGATTGTAAGCACAGATACGCAGTATTTT.

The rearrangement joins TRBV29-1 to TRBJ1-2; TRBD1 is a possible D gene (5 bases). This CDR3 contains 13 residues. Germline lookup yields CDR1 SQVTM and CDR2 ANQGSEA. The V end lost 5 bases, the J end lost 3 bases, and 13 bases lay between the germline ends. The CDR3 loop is CSVRDPGHYGYTF. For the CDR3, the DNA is TGCAGCGTTCGGGACCCGGGGCACTATGGCTACACCTTC.

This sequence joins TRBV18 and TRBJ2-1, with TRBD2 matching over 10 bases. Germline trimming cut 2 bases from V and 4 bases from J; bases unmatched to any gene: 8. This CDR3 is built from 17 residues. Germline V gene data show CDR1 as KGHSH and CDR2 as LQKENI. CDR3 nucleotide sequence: TGTGCCAGCTCACCATCTAGCGGGAGCTATACTTACAATGAGCAGTTCTTC. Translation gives CASSPSSGSYTYNEQFF. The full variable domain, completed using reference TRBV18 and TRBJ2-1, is NAGVMQNPRHLVRRRGQEARLRCSPMKGHSHVYWYRQLPEEGLKFMVYLQKENIIDESGMPKERFSAEFPKEGPSILRIQQVVRGDSAAYFCASSPSSGSYTYNEQFFGPGTRLTVL.

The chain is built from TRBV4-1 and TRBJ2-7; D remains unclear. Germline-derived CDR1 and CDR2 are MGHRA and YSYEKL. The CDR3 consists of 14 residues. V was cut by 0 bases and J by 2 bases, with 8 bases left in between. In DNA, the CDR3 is TGCGCCAGCAGCCAAGAAGGACGGGCCTACGAGCAGTACTTC. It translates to CASSQEGRAYEQYF.